Sequencing of this TCR beta chain was carried out in a study of blood T cells in healthy people across ages. The germline gives CDR1 MNHNY, CDR2 SVGAGI (reference sequence). V was pared by 6 bases and J by 7 bases, with 9 bases of the junction left unmatched. This CDR3 comprises 13 residues. Isolation of PBMCs gave at least 7 million cells per sample. A second PCR, run for about 6 to 11 cycles, used a sample-barcoded 5' primer plus a J-beta primer mix. Each CDR3 protein gets one entry after TCRdb re-called the 5' RACE reads with MiXCR. The data contain roughly 1.4 million distinct CDR3 sequences, roughly 59% of them singletons.

This clonotype originated in a man between 18 and 29 years old in good health. This chain joins TRBV6-6 and TRBJ2-7; 7 nucleotides agree with TRBD1. Sequencing used blood. DNA for the CDR3: TGTGCCAGCAGCCAAAACTCAGGGGGTGAGCAGTACTTC. Translation: CASSQNSGGEQYF.